Listed below are T cell receptor beta chains from one sample, sequenced in a study of cytomegalovirus exposure and HLA in healthy donors. The assay was immunoSEQ multiplex PCR, and TCRdb's table has in-frame clones only and misses some. The data hold approximately 110,000 clones, with around two thirds observed a single time. The sequenced sample was PBMCs. These receptors came from a man aged 55 to 70 in good health and CMV-seropositive. Each CDR3 is given with its conserved first and last residue. D genes are given only for firm matches. Not every row has a clone size; where given, it reads once, few, many or a size class.

D: -
V: TRBV4-2
J: TRBJ1-4
size: -
CDR3: CASSQEGGSGEKLFF
DNA: TGTGCCAGCAGCCAAGAGGGAGGGTCGGGTGAAAAACTGTTTTTT

D: TRBD1
V: TRBV5-6
J: TRBJ2-7
size: -
CDR3: CASSHGTGGTYEQYF
DNA: TGTGCCAGCAGCCACGGGACAGGGGGTACCTACGAGCAGTACTTC

D: TRBD1
V: TRBV6-5
J: TRBJ1-4
size: -
CDR3: CASSYGTGYDGEKLFF
DNA: TGTGCCAGCAGTTACGGGACAGGGTATGACGGGGAAAAACTGTTTTTT

D: -
V: TRBV5-6
J: TRBJ1-5
size: few
CDR3: CASSFGGASSNQPQHF
DNA: TGTGCCAGCAGCTTCGGGGGGGCCAGTAGCAATCAGCCCCAGCATTTT

D: -
V: TRBV7-9
J: TRBJ2-1
size: -
CDR3: CASGTGYNEQFF
DNA: TGTGCCAGCGGGACTGGTTACAATGAGCAGTTCTTC

D: TRBD2
V: TRBV7-6
J: TRBJ2-7
size: once
CDR3: CASSLGAGGPHEQYF
DNA: TGTGCCAGCAGCTTAGGAGCGGGGGGGCCCCACGAGCAGTACTTC

D: -
V: TRBV30
J: TRBJ1-2
size: -
CDR3: CAWTPGGHGYTF
DNA: TGTGCCTGGACGCCTGGGGGCCATGGCTACACCTTC

D: -
V: TRBV6-5
J: TRBJ1-1
size: -
CDR3: CASSYSTVRPVAEAFF
DNA: TGTGCCAGCAGTTACTCGACCGTCAGGCCAGTAGCTGAAGCTTTCTTT

D: TRBD1
V: TRBV28
J: TRBJ2-3
size: -
CDR3: CASRPQQGARTDTQYF
DNA: TGTGCCAGCAGGCCCCAACAGGGGGCAAGGACAGATACGCAGTATTTT

D: TRBD1
V: TRBV5-1
J: TRBJ1-3
size: -
CDR3: CASSPDRAGNTIYF
DNA: TGCGCCAGCAGCCCTGACAGGGCTGGAAACACCATATATTTT

D: -
V: TRBV10-3
J: TRBJ1-5
size: -
CDR3: CAICGTQNQPQHF
DNA: TGTGCCATCTGTGGGACACAAAATCAGCCCCAGCATTTT

D: -
V: TRBV25-1
J: TRBJ1-4
size: -
CDR3: CASSPLGATAAQLFF
DNA: TGTGCCAGCAGCCCCCTTGGGGCCACGGCGGCCCAACTGTTTTTT

D: -
V: TRBV5-6
J: TRBJ1-2
size: many
CDR3: CASSLESQDYYGYTF
DNA: TGTGCCAGCAGCCTGGAATCTCAGGATTACTATGGCTACACCTTC

D: -
V: TRBV9
J: TRBJ2-6
size: few
CDR3: CASSVAGSGANVLTF
DNA: TGTGCCAGCAGCGTAGCGGGGTCTGGGGCCAACGTCCTGACTTTC

D: -
V: TRBV5-1
J: TRBJ2-2
size: -
CDR3: CASSLALTNTGELFF
DNA: TGCGCCAGCAGCTTGGCACTAACGAACACCGGGGAGCTGTTTTTT

D: -
V: TRBV2
J: TRBJ1-4
size: -
CDR3: CAISTELNEKLFF
DNA: TGTGCCATCTCGACAGAACTTAATGAAAAACTGTTTTTT

D: TRBD2
V: TRBV4-2
J: TRBJ2-4
size: -
CDR3: CASTLLPGLGNIQYF
DNA: TGTGCCAGCACCCTATTACCGGGACTAGGGAACATTCAGTACTTC

D: -
V: TRBV5-8
J: TRBJ1-2
size: -
CDR3: CASSLGDTPTDGYTF
DNA: TGTGCCAGCAGCTTGGGGGACACCCCGACGGATGGCTACACCTTC

D: -
V: TRBV28
J: TRBJ2-1
size: -
CDR3: CASVARIGRGTLEQFF
DNA: TGTGCCAGCGTTGCTAGGATAGGAAGGGGTACGCTTGAGCAGTTCTTC

D: -
V: TRBV2
J: TRBJ1-4
size: few
CDR3: CASTGDRTEKLFF
DNA: TGTGCCAGCACCGGCGACAGGACTGAAAAACTGTTTTTT

D: TRBD1
V: TRBV6-1
J: TRBJ1-3
size: few
CDR3: CASSVGTASGNTIYF
DNA: TGTGCCAGCAGTGTCGGGACAGCCTCTGGAAACACCATATATTTT

D: -
V: TRBV5-4
J: TRBJ1-1
size: -
CDR3: CASSPGGFGAEAFF
DNA: TGTGCCAGCAGCCCCGGAGGGTTCGGGGCTGAAGCTTTCTTT

D: TRBD2
V: TRBV28
J: TRBJ2-5
size: -
CDR3: CASSGLADVETQYF
DNA: TGTGCCAGCTCCGGGCTAGCGGATGTAGAGACCCAGTACTTC

D: TRBD2
V: TRBV5-6
J: TRBJ2-2
size: -
CDR3: CASSLASGANTGELFF
DNA: TGTGCCAGCAGCTTGGCTAGCGGGGCGAACACCGGGGAGCTGTTTTTT

D: -
V: TRBV4-1
J: TRBJ1-2
size: -
CDR3: CASSSNRPVRLNYGYPF
DNA: TGCGCCAGCAGCTCTAACCGGCCAGTCCGCTTAAACTATGGCTACCCCTTC

D: TRBD1
V: TRBV10-3
J: TRBJ1-3
size: -
CDR3: CAIRGQASSGNTIYF
DNA: TGTGCCATCAGGGGACAGGCAAGCTCTGGAAACACCATATATTTT

D: -
V: TRBV5-3
J: TRBJ2-2
size: -
CDR3: CARSSTGPIGVAGELFF
DNA: TGTGCCAGAAGCTCGACAGGTCCCATTGGGGTGGCCGGGGAGCTGTTTTTT

D: TRBD2
V: TRBV28
J: TRBJ2-2
size: -
CDR3: CASSGAGLAGGTGELFF
DNA: TGTGCCAGCAGTGGGGCCGGACTAGCGGGGGGCACCGGGGAGCTGTTTTTT

D: -
V: TRBV10-1
J: TRBJ2-2
size: once
CDR3: CASSDRENTGELFF
DNA: TGCGCCAGCAGTGACCGGGAGAACACCGGGGAGCTGTTTTTT

D: TRBD1
V: TRBV7-9
J: TRBJ2-1
size: -
CDR3: CASSLAPPSGGYEQFF
DNA: TGTGCCAGCAGCTTAGCGCCCCCGTCAGGGGGCTATGAGCAGTTCTTC

D: -
V: TRBV6-1
J: TRBJ2-1
size: -
CDR3: CASSDTVEAYNEQFF
DNA: TGTGCCAGCAGTGATACAGTGGAGGCCTACAATGAGCAGTTCTTC

D: -
V: TRBV10-3
J: TRBJ1-2
size: -
CDR3: CAISRGRQEGFYGYTF
DNA: TGTGCCATCAGCCGGGGAAGGCAGGAGGGATTCTATGGCTACACCTTC

D: TRBD1
V: TRBV5-1
J: TRBJ1-6
size: -
CDR3: CASSLDRGRGNSPLHF
DNA: TGCGCCAGCAGCTTAGACAGGGGTAGAGGTAATTCACCCCTCCACTTT

D: -
V: TRBV11-2
J: TRBJ1-1
size: once
CDR3: CASSSRDREAFF
DNA: TGTGCCAGCAGCTCCCGTGACAGAGAAGCTTTCTTT

D: -
V: TRBV6-5
J: TRBJ2-1
size: -
CDR3: CASSPAGASGNEQFF
DNA: TGTGCCAGCAGTCCCGCGGGGGCTAGCGGCAATGAGCAGTTCTTC

D: TRBD1
V: TRBV7-9
J: TRBJ2-7
size: -
CDR3: CASSYRGRNEQYF
DNA: TGTGCCAGCAGCTACAGGGGGCGGAACGAGCAGTACTTC

D: -
V: TRBV19
J: TRBJ2-2
size: -
CDR3: CASQGIGELFF
DNA: TGTGCCAGCCAGGGTATCGGGGAGCTGTTTTTT

D: -
V: TRBV9
J: TRBJ2-7
size: -
CDR3: CASSVGPQGSLPYEQYF
DNA: TGTGCCAGCAGCGTAGGCCCCCAGGGCAGCCTGCCCTACGAGCAGTACTTC

D: -
V: TRBV19
J: TRBJ1-4
size: once
CDR3: CASSSPRRGADEKLFF
DNA: TGTGCCAGTAGTAGCCCTAGGAGGGGCGCAGATGAAAAACTGTTTTTT